This TCR beta chain was sequenced during a study of shared clonotypes between healthy human individuals. Profiling relied on immunoSEQ multiplex PCR, and the TCRdb table lists in-frame clones only, not all of them. This sample has some 680,000 clones, with around three quarters found just once. The CDR3 consists of 13 residues. From germline, CDR1 is SGHDT and CDR2 YYEEEE. V lost 7 bases and J lost 4, with 14 bases in between. Only one count was recorded for this clone. This sequence originates from a woman in her twenties or thirties in good health. The chain has TRBV5-6 and TRBJ1-1; the D is unclear. The source material was memory CD4+ T cells sorted from blood. Subset in this sample: CD45RA-negative fraction. CDR3 in amino acids: CASFERGLTEAFF. The CDR3 nucleotides are TGTGCCAGCTTCGAGCGGGGTCTCACTGAAGCTTTCTTT.